This TCR beta chain came from a study of blood T cell repertoires in COVID-19. In the study overall: From the United States, Italy and Spain came samples of acute and convalescent COVID-19.

Individuals aged roughly 18 to 95 years were recruited from 24 US areas. Cohorts were determined from participant-reported clinical history. Authors' data handling: Amplifying reference gene primers gave estimates of nucleated cell counts. Repertoires were generated with immunoSEQ multiplex PCR, while TCRdb's copy carries only in-frame clones and drops some. The V and J calls and the clone size are those of that table, but D and trimming were determined from the DNA. The table includes roughly 240,000 clones, 90% detected once. The V and J ends lost 3 bases and 14 bases respectively, with 14 bases between them. This CDR3 has 12 residues. The V gene's germline CDR1 is GTSNPN and CDR2 SVGIG (reference sequence). This clone was seen a handful of times.

The receptor comes from a man aged 45 to 65 who had been exposed to COVID-19. The chain links TRBV30 to TRBJ1-6, with D maybe TRBD1 (5 bases). The sequencing sample was made of PBMCs or T cells enriched from blood (not recorded which). The CDR3 here is CAWRGVTDSLHF. The CDR3 region has the DNA TGTGCCTGGAGAGGGGTAACAGATTCCCTCCACTTT.